This T cell receptor beta chain was obtained from a study of T cell changes during pregnancy in multiple sclerosis. CDR1 and CDR2 from the germline V gene are LNHDA and SQIVND (reference sequence). Trimming pared 1 base from V and 4 bases from J, leaving 16 bases between. This CDR3 region has 16 residues. TCRdb's copy holds only in-frame clones and misses some; the assay was immunoSEQ multiplex PCR. This table holds more than 80,000 clones, 91% found once. This sequence was found in a female donor with multiple sclerosis, enrolled in a pregnancy study. V usage is TRBV19 and J usage is TRBJ1-1; perhaps TRBD1 as D (5 bases). The sample here was peripheral blood, taken before pregnancy. The CDR3 region is CASSIGGGIKSTEAFF. In nucleotides, the CDR3 is TGTGCCAGTAGTATAGGGGGGGGGATAAAGAGCACTGAAGCTTTCTTT.